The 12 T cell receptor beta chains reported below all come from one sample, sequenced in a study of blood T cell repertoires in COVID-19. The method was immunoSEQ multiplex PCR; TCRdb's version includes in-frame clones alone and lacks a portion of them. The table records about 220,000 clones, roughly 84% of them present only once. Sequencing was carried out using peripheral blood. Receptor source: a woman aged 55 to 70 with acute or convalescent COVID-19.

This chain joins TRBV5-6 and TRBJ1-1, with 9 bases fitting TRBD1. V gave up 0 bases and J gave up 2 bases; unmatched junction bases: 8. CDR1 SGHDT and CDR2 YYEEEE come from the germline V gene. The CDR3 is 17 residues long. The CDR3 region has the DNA TGTGCCAGCAGCTTGGCGAACAGGGGGCTGGGAAACACTGAAGCTTTCTTT. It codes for CASSLANRGLGNTEAFF.

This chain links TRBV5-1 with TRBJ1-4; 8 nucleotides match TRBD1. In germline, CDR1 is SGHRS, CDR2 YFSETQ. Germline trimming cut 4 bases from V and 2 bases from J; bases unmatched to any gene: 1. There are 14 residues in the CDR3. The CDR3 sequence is CASSPGGTNEKLFF. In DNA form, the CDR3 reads TGCGCCAGCAGCCCAGGGGGCACTAATGAAAAACTGTTTTTT.

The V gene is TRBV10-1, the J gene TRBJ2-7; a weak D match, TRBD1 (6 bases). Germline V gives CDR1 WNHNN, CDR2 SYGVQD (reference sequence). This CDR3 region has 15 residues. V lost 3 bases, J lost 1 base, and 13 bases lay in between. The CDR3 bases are TGCGCCAGCAGTGATTGCACAGGGCTATCCTACGAGCAGTACTTC. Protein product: CASSDCTGLSYEQYF.

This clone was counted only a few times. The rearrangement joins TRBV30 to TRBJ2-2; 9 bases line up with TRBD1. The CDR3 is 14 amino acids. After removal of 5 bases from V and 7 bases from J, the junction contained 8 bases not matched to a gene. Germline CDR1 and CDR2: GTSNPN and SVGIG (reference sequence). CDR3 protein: CAWALQGASGELFF. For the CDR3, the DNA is TGTGCCTGGGCCTTACAGGGGGCCAGCGGGGAGCTGTTTTTT. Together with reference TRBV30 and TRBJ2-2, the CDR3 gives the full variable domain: SQTIHQWPATLVQPVGSPLSLECTVEGTSNPNLYWYRQAAGRGLQLLFYSVGIGQISSEVPQNLSASRPQDRQFILSSKKLLLSDSGFYLCAWALQGASGELFFGEGSRLTVL.

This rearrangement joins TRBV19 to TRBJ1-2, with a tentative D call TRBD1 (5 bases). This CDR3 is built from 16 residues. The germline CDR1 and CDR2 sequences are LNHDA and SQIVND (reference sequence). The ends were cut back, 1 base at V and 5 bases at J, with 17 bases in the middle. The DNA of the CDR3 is TGTGCCAGTAGTATAGTGCCGGGGGGGTCCCTGTATGGCTACACCTTC. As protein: CASSIVPGGSLYGYTF.

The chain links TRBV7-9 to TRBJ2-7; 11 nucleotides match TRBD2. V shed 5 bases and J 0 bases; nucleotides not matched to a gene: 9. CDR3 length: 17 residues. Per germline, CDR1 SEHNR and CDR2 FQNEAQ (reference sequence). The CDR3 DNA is TGTGCCAGCAGCAAAGGAGTAGCGGGGGGGCTCTCCTACGAGCAGTACTTC. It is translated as CASSKGVAGGLSYEQYF.

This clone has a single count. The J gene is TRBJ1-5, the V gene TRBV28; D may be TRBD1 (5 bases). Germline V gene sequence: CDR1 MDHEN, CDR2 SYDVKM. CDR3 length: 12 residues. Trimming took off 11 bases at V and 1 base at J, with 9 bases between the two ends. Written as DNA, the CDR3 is TGTGCCGGGGGGGGGAGCAATCAGCCCCAGCATTTT. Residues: CAGGGSNQPQHF.

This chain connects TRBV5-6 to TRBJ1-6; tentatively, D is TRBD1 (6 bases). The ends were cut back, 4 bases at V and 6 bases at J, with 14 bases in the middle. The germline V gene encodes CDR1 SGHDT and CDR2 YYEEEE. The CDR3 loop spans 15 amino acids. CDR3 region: CASSAIDRINSPLHF. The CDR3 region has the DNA TGTGCCAGCAGCGCGATCGACAGGATTAATTCACCCCTCCACTTT.

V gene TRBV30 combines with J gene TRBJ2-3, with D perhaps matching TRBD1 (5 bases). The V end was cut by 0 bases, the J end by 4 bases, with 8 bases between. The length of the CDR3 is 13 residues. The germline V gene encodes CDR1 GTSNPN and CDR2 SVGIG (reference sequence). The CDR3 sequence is CAWSVLGPDTQYF. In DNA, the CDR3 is TGTGCCTGGAGTGTACTGGGGCCAGATACGCAGTATTTT.

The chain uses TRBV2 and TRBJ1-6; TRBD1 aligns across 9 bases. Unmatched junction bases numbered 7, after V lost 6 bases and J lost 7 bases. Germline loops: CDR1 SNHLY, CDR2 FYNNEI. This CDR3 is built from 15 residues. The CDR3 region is CASRQPGTGNSPLHF. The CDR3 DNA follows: TGTGCCAGCAGACAGCCCGGGACAGGGAATTCACCCCTCCACTTT. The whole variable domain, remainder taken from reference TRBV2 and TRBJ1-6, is EPEVTQTPSHQVTQMGQEVILRCVPISNHLYFYWYRQILGQKVEFLVSFYNNEISEKSEIFDDQFSVERPDGSNFTLKIRSTKLEDSAMYFCASRQPGTGNSPLHFGNGTRLTVT.

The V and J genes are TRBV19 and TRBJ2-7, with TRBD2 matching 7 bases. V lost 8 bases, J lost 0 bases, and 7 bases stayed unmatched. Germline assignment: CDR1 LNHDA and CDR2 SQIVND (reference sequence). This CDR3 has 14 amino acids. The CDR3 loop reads CASRREPASYEQYF. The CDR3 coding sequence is TGTGCCAGTCGGCGGGAGCCGGCCTCCTACGAGCAGTACTTC.

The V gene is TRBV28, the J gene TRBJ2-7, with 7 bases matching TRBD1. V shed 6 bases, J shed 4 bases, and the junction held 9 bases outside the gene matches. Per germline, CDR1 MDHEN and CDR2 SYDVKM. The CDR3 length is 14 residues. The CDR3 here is CASSAGQELYEQYF. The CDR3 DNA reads TGTGCCAGCAGCGCAGGACAGGAACTGTACGAGCAGTACTTC.